These 23 T cell receptor beta chains originate from one sample sequenced in a study of blood T cell repertoires in COVID-19. The protocol was immunoSEQ multiplex PCR, while the TCRdb copy is restricted to in-frame clones and leaves out a portion. The sample yields approximately 250,000 clones, roughly 85% seen once. Sequencing input: PBMCs or T cells enriched from blood (not recorded which). The receptors shown here come from a woman aged 50 to 65 with acute COVID-19.

This chain connects TRBV9 to TRBJ1-6; D ambiguous. CDR1 and CDR2 from the germline V gene are SGDLS and YYNGEE. Deletions cut 0 bases from V and 10 bases from J, with 11 bases between. This CDR3 is built from 14 residues. CDR3 nucleotides: TGTGCCAGCAGCGTAGAGCGGGGATCCTCACCCCTCCACTTT. This codes for CASSVERGSSPLHF.

The CDR3 DNA is TGTGCCAGCAGCACCCTAGTCGGTAGCGGGGGGGCGGGGAATGAGCAGTTCTTC. Translation gives CASSTLVGSGGAGNEQFF. The gene calls are TRBV27 and TRBJ2-1, with TRBD2 matching over 11 bases. The CDR3 covers 18 residues. Germline CDR1 reads MNHEY; CDR2 reads SMNVEV (reference sequence). V shed 6 bases and J 7 bases; nucleotides not matched to a gene: 17.

This chain links TRBV5-1 with TRBJ1-1; D remains ambiguous. The ends were cut back, 0 bases at V and 6 bases at J, with 15 bases in the middle. Germline CDR1 is SGHRS and CDR2 is YFSETQ. The CDR3 runs 15 residues. The CDR3 DNA sequence: TGCGCCAGCAGCTTGGAACTGCTTGGAGTACCTGAAGCTTTCTTT. This translates into CASSLELLGVPEAFF.

A few counts support this clone. The chain is built from TRBV27 and TRBJ1-1; D gene uncertain. In germline, CDR1 is MNHEY, CDR2 SMNVEV (reference sequence). The V end was cut by 6 bases, the J end by 2 bases, with 4 bases between. The CDR3 spans 11 residues. The CDR3 reads CASRSNTEAFF. The CDR3 bases are TGTGCCAGCAGGTCTAACACTGAAGCTTTCTTT.

The rearrangement links TRBV6-5 to TRBJ2-7; 7 positions match TRBD1. V was clipped by 2 bases and J by 2 bases; unmatched bases: 3. CDR1 is MNHEY, CDR2 SVGAGI, per germline. This CDR3 is built from 14 residues. CDR3 in amino acids: CASSYDRVPYEQYF. The CDR3 region has the DNA TGTGCCAGCAGTTACGACAGGGTACCCTACGAGCAGTACTTC.

This sequence joins TRBV2 and TRBJ2-2; D is perhaps TRBD1 (5 bases). The length of the CDR3 is 15 residues. Trimming left V 7 bases short and J 0 bases short, with 12 bases between. Germline values: CDR1 SNHLY, CDR2 FYNNEI. As DNA, the CDR3 is TGTGCCAGCACGCCGGACAATCCGAACACCGGGGAGCTGTTTTTT. Translated, it gives CASTPDNPNTGELFF.

The J gene is TRBJ1-3, the V gene TRBV6-6; TRBD1 is a possible D gene (5 bases). The CDR3 runs 15 residues. CDR1 and CDR2 (germline): MNHNY, SVGAGI (reference sequence). Trimming cost V 5 bases and J 0 bases, with 11 bases left between them. CDR3 sequence reads: CASSHRSSSGNTIYF. CDR3 nucleotide sequence: TGTGCCAGCAGTCACAGGAGCAGCTCTGGAAACACCATATATTTT.

The chain is built from TRBV7-2 and TRBJ1-5; D unclear. Trimming removed 2 bases at V and 7 bases at J, with 12 bases between. From germline, CDR1 is SGHTA and CDR2 FQGNSA. The CDR3 consists of 14 residues. CDR3 bases: TGTGCCAGCAGCTTACAACAATCGGGACAGCCCCAGCATTTT. Its translation: CASSLQQSGQPQHF. Looking up the rest from reference TRBV7-2 and TRBJ1-5 gives the full variable domain: GAGVSQSPSNKVTEKGKDVELRCDPISGHTALYWYRQSLGQGLEFLIYFQGNSAPDKSGLPSDRFSAERTGGSVSTLTIQRTQQEDSAVYLCASSLQQSGQPQHFGDGTRLSIL.

The genes are TRBV9 and TRBJ2-5; 11 bases are shared with TRBD2. CDR1 and CDR2 (germline): SGDLS, YYNGEE. With V trimmed by 9 bases and J by 3 bases, 4 bases remained unmatched. CDR3 length equals 13 residues. This CDR3 is CATPTSGEETQYF. The CDR3, as DNA: TGTGCCACTCCGACTAGCGGGGAAGAGACCCAGTACTTC. The variable domain in full, with the rest retrieved from reference TRBV9 and TRBJ2-5, is DSGVTQTPKHLITATGQRVTLRCSPRSGDLSVYWYQQSLDQGLQFLIQYYNGEERAKGNILERFSAQQFPDLHSELNLSSLELGDSALYFCATPTSGEETQYFGPGTRLLVL.

This chain joins TRBV5-1 and TRBJ1-2; no reliable D call. From germline, CDR1 is SGHRS and CDR2 YFSETQ. There are 15 residues in the CDR3. Trimming pared 5 bases from V and 3 bases from J, leaving 17 bases between. The CDR3 is CASRRDGRVDYGYTF. The CDR3 region has the DNA TGCGCCAGCAGGAGAGACGGCCGGGTCGACTATGGCTACACCTTC.

The chain is built from TRBV25-1 and TRBJ1-2, with 11 bases aligning to TRBD1. J lost 5 bases, V lost 4 bases, and 9 bases had no gene match. The CDR3 runs 16 residues. Germline values: CDR1 MGHDK, CDR2 SYGVNS. CDR3: CASSVWAGTGGYGYTF. Here the CDR3 DNA reads TGTGCCAGCAGTGTTTGGGCCGGGACAGGGGGATATGGCTACACCTTC.

CDR3 sequence reads: CASSLGQWNTEAFF. DNA of the CDR3: TGTGCCAGCAGTTTAGGCCAATGGAACACTGAAGCTTTCTTT. The chain recombines TRBV27 with TRBJ1-1; D unclear. The V end was cut by 2 bases, the J end by 1 base, with 8 bases between. This CDR3 has 14 residues. Germline CDR1 and CDR2: MNHEY and SMNVEV (reference sequence).

The V and J genes are TRBV20-1 and TRBJ2-3; no firm D call. CDR1 is DFQATT and CDR2 is SNEGSKA in the germline V gene (reference sequence). The CDR3 extends over 11 amino acids. V lost 1 base and J lost 8, with 7 bases in between. The DNA of the CDR3 is TGCAGTGCTAGAGTAAGCGCTACGCAGTATTTT. This translates into CSARVSATQYF.

This CDR3 reads CASNGGTGNRITF. Here the CDR3 DNA reads TGTGCCAGTAACGGCGGGACAGGGAATAGGATCACCTTC. V usage is TRBV19 and J usage is TRBJ1-2; 9 bases are shared with TRBD1. The germline V gene encodes CDR1 LNHDA and CDR2 SQIVND (reference sequence). Trimming took 7 bases from V and 13 from J; bases not matched to a gene: 13. This CDR3 is 13 amino acids long. Full variable domain (remainder filled in from reference TRBV19 and TRBJ1-2): DGGITQSPKYLFRKEGQNVTLSCEQNLNHDAMYWYRQDPGQGLRLIYYSQIVNDFQKGDIAEGYSVSREKKESFPLTVTSAQKNPTAFYLCASNGGTGNRITFGSGTRLTVV.

This chain links TRBV5-5 with TRBJ2-5; TRBD2 is a possible D gene (6 bases). Trimming removed 2 bases at V and 5 bases at J, with 13 bases between. This CDR3 has 14 amino acids. Germline values: CDR1 SGHKS, CDR2 YYEKEE (reference sequence). CDR3 region: CASSFGGQGETQYF. CDR3 nucleotide sequence: TGTGCCAGCAGCTTCGGAGGGCAGGGTGAGACCCAGTACTTC.

This clone was found once. This chain connects TRBV3-1 (or the pseudogene TRBV3-2) to TRBJ2-7, with D perhaps matching TRBD1 (6 bases). This CDR3 is 15 amino acids long. Trimming left V 4 bases short and J 3 bases short, with 16 bases between. Germline lookup yields CDR1 LGHDT and CDR2 YNNKEL (reference sequence). CDR3 DNA sequence: TGTGCCAGCAGCCTTCAAATGGCAGGGGTCTACGAGCAGTACTTC. Amino acids: CASSLQMAGVYEQYF.

There are many counts of this clone. The rearrangement links TRBV6-5 to TRBJ1-5; TRBD1 might be the D (6 bases). Germline V gene data show CDR1 as MNHEY and CDR2 as SVGAGI. The CDR3 consists of 15 residues. The V end was cut by 6 bases, the J end by 3 bases, with 15 bases between. CDR3 amino acids: CASRPSGGSNQPQHF. The CDR3 bases are TGTGCCAGCAGACCTTCGGGGGGCTCCAATCAGCCCCAGCATTTT.

The V and J genes are TRBV10-1 and TRBJ2-7; a weak D match, TRBD2 (5 bases). The V end was cut by 4 bases, the J end by 7 bases, with 14 bases between. The germline V gene has CDR1 WNHNN and CDR2 SYGVQD (reference sequence). The CDR3 is 13 amino acids. CDR3 sequence reads: CASSGGPTGEQYF. The CDR3 coding sequence is TGCGCCAGCAGTGGCGGGCCAACGGGGGAGCAGTACTTC.

The J gene is TRBJ1-5, the V gene TRBV7-2, with a tentative D call TRBD1 (6 bases). V lost 5 bases to trimming and J lost 6 bases, with 17 bases between them. CDR3 size: 15 residues. The germline gives CDR1 SGHTA, CDR2 FQGNSA. The CDR3 loop reads CASSQRAGGTQPQHF. The CDR3 DNA is TGTGCCAGCAGCCAGAGGGCGGGGGGCACTCAGCCCCAGCATTTT.

V gene TRBV20-1 combines with J gene TRBJ2-7; 7 nucleotides line up with TRBD1. V lost 3 bases to trimming and J lost 0 bases; unmatched junction nucleotides: 5. CDR3 length: 14 amino acids. The germline gives CDR1 DFQATT, CDR2 SNEGSKA (reference sequence). CDR3 protein: CSASGDRNSYEQYF. CDR3 DNA: TGCAGTGCTAGTGGGGACAGAAACTCCTACGAGCAGTACTTC.

This sequence joins TRBV5-1 and TRBJ2-1; possibly TRBD2 for D (6 bases). Germline-derived CDR1 and CDR2 are SGHRS and YFSETQ. V lost 1 base and J 8 bases, leaving 16 bases between the germline ends. The CDR3 loop spans 15 amino acids. The CDR3 coding sequence is TGCGCCAGCAGCTTGCTAGAGAGGATAGCGGATGAGCAGTTCTTC. Its translation: CASSLLERIADEQFF.

V and J are TRBV29-1 and TRBJ1-1; 9 bases are a match to TRBD1. The germline V gene has CDR1 SQVTM and CDR2 ANQGSEA. V was pared by 8 bases and J by 7 bases, with 8 bases of the junction left unmatched. The CDR3 is 12 amino acids. Here the CDR3 DNA reads TGCAGCACCCTTCGACAGGGGGGTGAAGCTTTCTTT. This gives the protein CSTLRQGGEAFF.

This clone was detected a few times. The chain recombines TRBV2 with TRBJ2-7, with 8 bases matching TRBD1. There are 15 residues in the CDR3. In germline, CDR1 is SNHLY, CDR2 FYNNEI. J gave up 0 bases and V 6 bases, and 7 bases lay outside the gene matches. The CDR3 nucleotides read TGTGCCAGCAGCAGACTCACAGGGGGCTCCTACGAGCAGTACTTC. This codes for CASSRLTGGSYEQYF.